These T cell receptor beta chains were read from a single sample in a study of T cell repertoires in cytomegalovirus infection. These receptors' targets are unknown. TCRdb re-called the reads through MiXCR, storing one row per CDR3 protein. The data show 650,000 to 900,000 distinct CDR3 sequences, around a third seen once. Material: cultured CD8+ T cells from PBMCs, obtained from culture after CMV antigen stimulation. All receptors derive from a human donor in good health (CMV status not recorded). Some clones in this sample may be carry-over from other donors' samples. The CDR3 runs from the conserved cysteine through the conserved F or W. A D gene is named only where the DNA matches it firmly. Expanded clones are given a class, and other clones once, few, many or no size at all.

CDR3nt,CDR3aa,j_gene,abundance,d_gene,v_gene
TGTGCCAGCAGCGTAGTGGGACAGAGCTCTGGGGCCAACGTCCTGACTTTC,CASSVVGQSSGANVLTF,TRBJ2-6,many,TRBD1,TRBV9
TGTGCCAGCAGTTCCTATTCCGGACTAGCGGGGCGTCTGAACAATGAGCAGTTCTTC,CASSSYSGLAGRLNNEQFF,TRBJ2-1,few,TRBD2,TRBV7-6
TGTGCCAGCAGCTTAGTGAGCGGAGCAGATACGCAGTATTTT,CASSLVSGADTQYF,TRBJ2-3,many,.,TRBV7-9
TGCGCCAGCAGCCAAGATCCCGGGGAGCAGTTTTTT,CASSQDPGEQFF,TRBJ2-2,.,.,TRBV4-1
TGTGCCAGCAGTTACCCCTCGAGGGCCCTAGACCCCACAGATACGCAGTATTTT,CASSYPSRALDPTDTQYF,TRBJ2-3,few,.,TRBV6-1
TGTGCCAGCAGTTCCCCGACTAGCGGGGGGTCCTTCGTGCCAGATACGCAGTATTTT,CASSSPTSGGSFVPDTQYF,TRBJ2-3,.,TRBD2,TRBV27
TGTGCCAGCGTGGGGGAGTGGGAGCTGTTTTTT,CASVGEWELFF,TRBJ2-2,.,.,TRBV6-1
TGTGCCAGCAGCCGCTCTAGGAACACTGAAGCTTTCTTT,CASSRSRNTEAFF,TRBJ1-1,.,.,TRBV5-5
TGTGCCAGCAGTTTCGCTGGGGGCACTGAAGCTTTCTTT,CASSFAGGTEAFF,TRBJ1-1,many,.,TRBV6-6
TGTACCAGCAGTTTATGGGAGCGACTAGCGGAAGATACGCAGTATTTT,CTSSLWERLAEDTQYF,TRBJ2-3,.,TRBD2,TRBV27
TGTGCCATCAGGAGTCCGGAGAGGACAGATACGCAGTATTTT,CAIRSPERTDTQYF,TRBJ2-3,.,.,TRBV10-3
TGTGCCAGCAGCCCGACTAGCGGGGGTACGAATGAGCAGTTCTTC,CASSPTSGGTNEQFF,TRBJ2-1,.,TRBD2,TRBV7-9
TGTGCCACCAGCATCCTCGGGGATTCCGGGGAGCTGTTTTTT,CATSILGDSGELFF,TRBJ2-2,few,.,TRBV15
TGTGCCAGCAGTCCGGACTACCTCCGATATAATGAGCAGTTCTTC,CASSPDYLRYNEQFF,TRBJ2-1,.,.,TRBV27
TGTGCTAGCAGCCGAGATAGCTCCTATAATTCACCCCTCCACTTT,CASSRDSSYNSPLHF,TRBJ1-6,many,.,TRBV7-7
TGTGCCAGCATGTCTCGCAATGAGCAGTTCTTC,CASMSRNEQFF,TRBJ2-1,.,.,TRBV9
TGTGCCAGCAGTTCCCCCCCCAGGGAGCAGTTCTTC,CASSSPPREQFF,TRBJ2-1,.,.,TRBV27
TGTGCCAGCAGTTCAGGGACAGGGGGTGGAAATGGCTACACCTTC,CASSSGTGGGNGYTF,TRBJ1-2,.,TRBD1,TRBV27
TGCGCCAGCAGCCCTTTACCCCTGGACGAGCAGTACTTC,CASSPLPLDEQYF,TRBJ2-7,.,.,TRBV5-1
TGTGCCAGCAGCGGAGAGGGACACCGGAGCTCCTACGAGCAGTACTTC,CASSGEGHRSSYEQYF,TRBJ2-7,.,.,TRBV7-9
TGTGCCAGCAGTCCGGGGGATTATGGCTACACCTTC,CASSPGDYGYTF,TRBJ1-2,many,.,TRBV7-9
TGTGCCAGCAGAATAAGCGGGGGTACCTACAATGAGCAGTTCTTC,CASRISGGTYNEQFF,TRBJ2-1,many,TRBD2,TRBV7-2
TGTGCCAGCAGCTTAGATGGTGGGTGGGGGTCCACCGGGGAGCTGTTTTTT,CASSLDGGWGSTGELFF,TRBJ2-2,many,.,TRBV7-2
TGTGCCAGCAGCTCGGACAGGGTAAAGGAAAAACTGTTTTTT,CASSSDRVKEKLFF,TRBJ1-4,.,TRBD1,TRBV7-6
TGTGTCAGCAGCTCTAGCCTTGGGAGGGGGGGCGCACTCACCGGGGAGCTGTTTTTT,CVSSSSLGRGGALTGELFF,TRBJ2-2,.,.,TRBV7-3
TGTGCCAGCAGCTCTCGACAGCTCTCTGGAAACACCATATATTTT,CASSSRQLSGNTIYF,TRBJ1-3,many,.,TRBV7-6
TGTGCCAGCAGCTTGGCGGCGGGGGGGATTCAAGCCAAAAACATTCAGTACTTC,CASSLAAGGIQAKNIQYF,TRBJ2-4,many,TRBD2,TRBV7-2
TGTGCCAGCATCCCAACTAGCGGGCTATACAATGAGCAGTTCTTC,CASIPTSGLYNEQFF,TRBJ2-1,few,TRBD2,TRBV27
TGCAGCGTTGATTGGGGACAGGGGCCAGAGACCCAGTACTTC,CSVDWGQGPETQYF,TRBJ2-5,.,TRBD1,TRBV29-1
TGTGCCAGCAGGGGTAGCGGGGGTTACAATGAGCAGTTCTTC,CASRGSGGYNEQFF,TRBJ2-1,.,TRBD2,TRBV2
TGTGCCAGCAGTTTATCTGGACTAGCGGGGGGAAGAACCGGTAATGAGCAGTTCTTC,CASSLSGLAGGRTGNEQFF,TRBJ2-1,.,TRBD2,TRBV28
TGTGCTAGCAGCCGTTCCAGGGGGGCAGATACGCAGTATTTT,CASSRSRGADTQYF,TRBJ2-3,.,.,TRBV7-7
TGTGCCAGTAGTATAGTAGCAGGGCCCGACTATGGCTACACCTTC,CASSIVAGPDYGYTF,TRBJ1-2,few,.,TRBV19
TGTGCCAGCAGCTTAGATGCTCGGGGGCCAGATGGCTACACCTTC,CASSLDARGPDGYTF,TRBJ1-2,few,.,TRBV7-9
TGTGCCAGCAGCTTGGCTGACAGGGGGGCGATGAACACTGAAGCTTTCTTT,CASSLADRGAMNTEAFF,TRBJ1-1,.,TRBD1,TRBV5-3
TGTGCCAGCAGCATAGACCGGGACAGGGGACCGAACACTGAAGCTTTCTTT,CASSIDRDRGPNTEAFF,TRBJ1-1,few,TRBD1,TRBV11-2
TGTGCTAGTGGTTTTTCGACAGGGCGGAACACTGAAGCTTTCTTT,CASGFSTGRNTEAFF,TRBJ1-1,.,TRBD1,TRBV12-5
TGTGCCAGCAGCGCTACAGGGGGGGGACACCCCGAAGCTTTCTTT,CASSATGGGHPEAFF,TRBJ1-1,.,TRBD1,TRBV7-9
TGTGCCAGCTCACCAGCTCGGGACAGCGCGGAATATCGTCCAGGTGGCTACACCTTC,CASSPARDSAEYRPGGYTF,TRBJ1-2,.,TRBD1,TRBV18
TGTGCCAGTAGTATGGACTCAGGGGCCTGGTCCTACAATGAGCAGTTCTTC,CASSMDSGAWSYNEQFF,TRBJ2-1,.,.,TRBV19
TGTGCCAGCAGTTTATCGCAGAACAATGAGCAGTTCTTC,CASSLSQNNEQFF,TRBJ2-1,few,.,TRBV27
TGTGCCAGCAGTTTATTCTTCCAGGGGGCGTTAGGCTACACCTTC,CASSLFFQGALGYTF,TRBJ1-2,few,TRBD1,TRBV27
TGTGCCGGAGGGGTATTAGCGGTCTACAATGAGCAGTTCTTC,CAGGVLAVYNEQFF,TRBJ2-1,many,.,TRBV7-9
TGTGCCAGCAGTTTAAGGGTCCCAGCATTGAACACTGAAGCTTTCTTT,CASSLRVPALNTEAFF,TRBJ1-1,.,.,TRBV27
TGTGCCAGCCGGACTAGCGGGGGTCATAGCTCCTACGAGCAGTACTTC,CASRTSGGHSSYEQYF,TRBJ2-7,.,TRBD2,TRBV27
TGTGCCAGTAGTATAGGACTTCAAGGACAGGGTATCTATGAGCAGTTCTTC,CASSIGLQGQGIYEQFF,TRBJ2-1,many,TRBD1,TRBV19
TGTGCCGGGTCCCGGGATGGTACTAACTATGGCTACACCTTC,CAGSRDGTNYGYTF,TRBJ1-2,few,.,TRBV6-6
TGTGCCAGCGGACCACTAAATGGGACTTTCTTT,CASGPLNGTFF,TRBJ1-1,.,.,TRBV2
TGTGCCAGCAGTCCGGGCCCCGGGCATTCCACCATATATTTT,CASSPGPGHSTIYF,TRBJ1-3,.,.,TRBV6-2/TRBV6-3
TGTGCCAGCAGCTTAGAGGGGATCGGATCTGGTGAAGCTTTCTTT,CASSLEGIGSGEAFF,TRBJ1-1,.,.,TRBV7-9
TGTGCCAGCAGTTTTGGACAGGGGGCCTATGAGCAGTTCTTC,CASSFGQGAYEQFF,TRBJ2-1,.,TRBD1,TRBV27
TGCGCCAGCAGCCAAGATCGGGTAGGGCCATTAACTGGCTACACCTTC,CASSQDRVGPLTGYTF,TRBJ1-2,.,.,TRBV4-1
TGTGCCAGTAGTATAGGCCCCGCCACTGAAGCTTTCTTT,CASSIGPATEAFF,TRBJ1-1,few,.,TRBV19
TGTGCCAGCAGCTTTATATCACAGGAGGACACCGGGGAGCTGTTTTTT,CASSFISQEDTGELFF,TRBJ2-2,few,.,TRBV11-2
TGTGCCAGCAGTCAGCCCGGTACCCCACCCCTCCACTTT,CASSQPGTPPLHF,TRBJ1-6,.,.,TRBV12-3/TRBV12-4